These T cell receptor beta chains were read from a single sample in a study of shared T cell receptors in the human thymus. Sequencing was performed with immunoSEQ multiplex PCR; in TCRdb, only in-frame clones are kept and a portion is missing. The sample carries hundreds of thousands of clones, 70% to 90% recorded once. This same sample was also part of a study on human thymus T cells.

The sequencing input was thymocytes. The receptors come from a boy younger than two with a congenital heart defect. CDR3s include the opening cysteine and the closing phenylalanine or tryptophan. A D gene is named only where the DNA matches it firmly. The listing skips clone size in some rows; elsewhere it reads once, few, many or a size class.

J gene	V gene	D gene	clone size	CDR3 protein	CDR3 DNA
TRBJ2-7	TRBV15	TRBD1	NA	CATSRDRDSSYEQYF	TGTGCCACCAGCAGAGATCGGGACAGCTCCTACGAGCAGTACTTC
TRBJ2-3	TRBV4-3	TRBD2	NA	CASSQDRGGRAWGTDTQYF	TGCGCCAGCAGCCAAGATCGGGGCGGGAGGGCCTGGGGCACAGATACGCAGTATTTT
TRBJ1-1	TRBV5-1	TRBD1	NA	CASNLDRGATEAFF	TGCGCCAGCAATCTGGACAGGGGTGCCACTGAAGCTTTCTTT
TRBJ2-4	TRBV5-6	TRBD1	NA	CASRQGTKNIQYF	TGTGCCAGCCGACAGGGGACCAAAAACATTCAGTACTTC
TRBJ2-6	TRBV27	NA	NA	CASSLAGESGGANVLTF	TGTGCCAGCAGCCTAGCAGGGGAGTCGGGAGGGGCCAACGTCCTGACTTTC
TRBJ2-3	TRBV11-2	NA	NA	CASSHGYTQYF	TGTGCCAGCAGCCACGGTTATACGCAGTATTTT
TRBJ2-7	TRBV5-1	TRBD1	NA	CASSNRGLLAYEQYF	TGCGCCAGCAGTAACAGGGGATTATTGGCCTACGAGCAGTACTTC
TRBJ2-1	TRBV28	TRBD2	NA	CASSSGLAGGSSYNEQFF	TGTGCCAGCAGTTCGGGACTAGCGGGCGGGAGCTCCTACAATGAGCAGTTCTTC
TRBJ1-5	TRBV28	NA	NA	CASSPPSATGHLYSNQPQHF	TGTGCCAGCAGTCCCCCCAGCGCTACGGGACATCTATATAGCAATCAGCCCCAGCATTTT
TRBJ2-1	TRBV6-5	TRBD2	NA	CASTLLAGGGEQFF	TGTGCCAGCACTCTCCTAGCGGGAGGGGGCGAGCAGTTCTTC
TRBJ2-6	TRBV19	TRBD1	NA	CASSPRDRVSGANVLTF	TGTGCCAGTAGTCCGCGGGACAGGGTCTCTGGGGCCAACGTCCTGACTTTC
TRBJ2-7	TRBV6-1	TRBD1	few	CASSGAPDRGYEQYF	TGTGCCAGCAGTGGTGCCCCGGACAGGGGGTACGAGCAGTACTTC
TRBJ2-1	TRBV1	NA	NA	CTSSQTQLDVATRDEQFF	TGCACCAGCAGCCAAACCCAGTTAGATGTAGCGACGAGGGATGAGCAGTTCTTC
TRBJ2-2	TRBV29-1	NA	NA	CRVRTGEKLGELFF	TGCAGGGTTCGGACGGGGGAGAAGCTCGGGGAGCTGTTTTTT
TRBJ2-7	TRBV7-6	NA	NA	CASSLAKASGYEQYF	TGTGCCAGCAGCTTAGCAAAGGCCTCGGGCTACGAGCAGTACTTC
TRBJ2-7	TRBV18	NA	NA	CASSPSQTGERTYEQYF	TGTGCCAGCTCACCTTCCCAGACGGGAGAACGGACCTACGAGCAGTACTTC
TRBJ1-2	TRBV29-1	NA	NA	CSVAQPNYGYTF	TGCAGCGTTGCACAGCCTAACTATGGCTACACCTTC
TRBJ2-7	TRBV6-5	TRBD1	NA	CASSSRTGGTVVEQYF	TGTGCCAGCAGTTCCCGGACAGGGGGAACGGTAGTAGAGCAGTACTTC
TRBJ2-1	TRBV28	NA	NA	CASSLLPRGRKFF	TGTGCCAGCAGTTTATTACCTCGCGGAAGGAAGTTCTTC
TRBJ2-1	TRBV6-6	TRBD2	few	CASSYKSGLNHNEQFF	TGTGCCAGCAGTTATAAGTCGGGACTAAACCACAATGAGCAGTTCTTC
TRBJ2-3	TRBV19	TRBD2	NA	CASSRLAGAADTQYF	TGTGCCAGTAGCCGACTAGCGGGAGCGGCAGATACGCAGTATTTT
TRBJ2-1	TRBV18	TRBD2	NA	CASSPPLAGGDEQFF	TGTGCCAGCTCACCACCGCTAGCGGGAGGGGATGAGCAGTTCTTC
TRBJ2-1	TRBV15	TRBD2	NA	CATSRKLAGGGNEQFF	TGTGCCACCAGCAGAAAACTAGCGGGAGGTGGTAATGAGCAGTTCTTC
TRBJ2-7	TRBV10-1	NA	NA	CASSAQRVYEQYF	TGCGCCAGCAGTGCCCAGCGGGTCTACGAGCAGTACTTC
TRBJ1-2	TRBV7-9	NA	NA	CASSPAGSGYTF	TGTGCCAGCAGCCCGGCAGGTTCTGGCTACACCTTC
TRBJ1-3	TRBV4-1	NA	NA	CASSHTGSGNTIYF	TGCGCCAGCAGCCACACAGGCTCTGGAAACACCATATATTTT
TRBJ2-6	TRBV9	TRBD1	NA	CASSVVYGDRGPSSGANVLTF	TGTGCCAGCAGCGTAGTATATGGGGACAGGGGGCCGTCCTCTGGGGCCAACGTCCTGACTTTC
TRBJ2-7	TRBV28	NA	NA	CASSLCPSHRGGDEQYF	TGTGCCAGCAGTTTATGCCCCTCCCACAGGGGCGGGGACGAGCAGTACTTC
TRBJ2-1	TRBV7-8	TRBD2	NA	CASSSRGSYSYNEQFF	TGTGCCAGCAGCTCTCGCGGGAGTTACTCCTACAATGAGCAGTTCTTC
TRBJ2-1	TRBV2	TRBD2	NA	CASRRGLAGGRSYNEQFF	TGTGCCAGCAGGAGGGGGCTAGCGGGAGGCCGCTCCTACAATGAGCAGTTCTTC
TRBJ2-1	TRBV6-6	NA	NA	CASRAVNNEQFF	TGTGCCAGCAGGGCGGTAAACAATGAGCAGTTCTTC
TRBJ2-3	TRBV28	TRBD2	NA	CASSLYQGKKREGHTQYF	TGTGCCAGCAGTTTATATCAAGGCAAAAAGCGGGAGGGACATACGCAGTATTTT
TRBJ1-5	TRBV30	TRBD1	NA	CAWTGQGGDQPQHF	TGTGCCTGGACCGGACAGGGAGGAGATCAGCCCCAGCATTTT
TRBJ2-7	TRBV7-9	TRBD1	NA	CASSLAGQKSSYEQYF	TGTGCCAGCAGCTTAGCGGGACAGAAGAGCTCCTACGAGCAGTACTTC
TRBJ2-5	TRBV11-3	TRBD1	once	CATQPGQQETQYF	TGTGCCACCCAACCGGGACAGCAAGAGACCCAGTACTTC
TRBJ2-3	TRBV11-3	TRBD1	NA	CASSPGTDHTQYF	TGTGCCAGCAGCCCAGGGACAGATCATACGCAGTATTTT
TRBJ1-4	TRBV9	NA	NA	CASNPREATNEKLFF	TGTGCCAGCAACCCAAGGGAGGCAACTAATGAAAAACTGTTTTTT
TRBJ1-4	TRBV29-1	TRBD1	NA	CSARSFGTGNEKLFF	TGCAGCGCTAGATCTTTCGGGACAGGGAATGAAAAACTGTTTTTT
TRBJ2-7	TRBV4-1	NA	NA	CASSQRWASYEQYF	TGCGCCAGCAGCCAGCGTTGGGCCTCCTACGAGCAGTACTTC
TRBJ2-1	TRBV5-6	TRBD2	NA	CASSSPTSLLVPNEQFF	TGTGCCAGCAGCTCCCCGACTAGCCTCCTTGTCCCGAATGAGCAGTTCTTC
TRBJ1-1	TRBV2	TRBD1	NA	CASGPGQAMNTEAFF	TGTGCCAGCGGCCCCGGACAGGCGATGAACACTGAAGCTTTCTTT
TRBJ2-7	TRBV7-2	NA	NA	CASSPHSYEQYF	TGTGCCAGCAGCCCCCACTCCTACGAGCAGTACTTC
TRBJ2-7	TRBV25-1	NA	NA	CASSGTAYEQYF	TGTGCCAGCAGTGGGACAGCCTACGAGCAGTACTTC
TRBJ2-7	TRBV28	TRBD2	NA	CASSALGGVHEQYF	TGTGCCAGCAGTGCGTTGGGGGGGGTCCACGAGCAGTACTTC